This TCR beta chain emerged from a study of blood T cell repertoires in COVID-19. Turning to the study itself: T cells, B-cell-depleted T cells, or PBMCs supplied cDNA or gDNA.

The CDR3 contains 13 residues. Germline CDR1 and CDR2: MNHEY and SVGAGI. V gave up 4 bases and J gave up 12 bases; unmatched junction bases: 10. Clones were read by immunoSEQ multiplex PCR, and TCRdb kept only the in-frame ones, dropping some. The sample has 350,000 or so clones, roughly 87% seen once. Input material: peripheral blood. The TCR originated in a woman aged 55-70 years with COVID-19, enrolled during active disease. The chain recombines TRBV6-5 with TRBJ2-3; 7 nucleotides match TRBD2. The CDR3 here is CASSSEAGRVQYF. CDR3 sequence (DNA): TGTGCCAGCAGTTCCGAGGCAGGGAGGGTCCAGTATTTT.